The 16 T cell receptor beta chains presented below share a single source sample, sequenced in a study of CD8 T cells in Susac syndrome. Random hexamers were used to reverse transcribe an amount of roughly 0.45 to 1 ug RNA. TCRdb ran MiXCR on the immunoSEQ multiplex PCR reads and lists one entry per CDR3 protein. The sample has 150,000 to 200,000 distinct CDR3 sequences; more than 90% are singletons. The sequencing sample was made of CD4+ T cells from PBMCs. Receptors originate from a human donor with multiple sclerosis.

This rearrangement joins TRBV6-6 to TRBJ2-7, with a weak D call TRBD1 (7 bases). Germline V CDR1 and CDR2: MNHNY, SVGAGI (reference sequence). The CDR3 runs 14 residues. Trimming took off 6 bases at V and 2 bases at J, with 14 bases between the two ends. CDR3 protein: CASRARDRAYEQYF. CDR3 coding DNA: TGTGCCAGCAGGGCGCGGGACAGAGCCTACGAGCAGTACTTC.

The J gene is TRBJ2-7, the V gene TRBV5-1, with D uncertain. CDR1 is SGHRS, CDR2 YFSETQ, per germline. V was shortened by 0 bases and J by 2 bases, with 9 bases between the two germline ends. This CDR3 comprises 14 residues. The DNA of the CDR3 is TGCGCCAGCAGCTTGGCCAACGGAGCCTACGAGCAGTACTTC. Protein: CASSLANGAYEQYF.

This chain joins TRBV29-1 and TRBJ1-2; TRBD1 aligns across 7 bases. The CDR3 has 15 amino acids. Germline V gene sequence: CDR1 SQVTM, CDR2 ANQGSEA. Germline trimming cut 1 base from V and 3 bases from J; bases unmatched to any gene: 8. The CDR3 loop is CSVEGTGDWDYGYTF. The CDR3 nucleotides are TGCAGCGTTGAAGGGACAGGTGACTGGGACTATGGCTACACCTTC.

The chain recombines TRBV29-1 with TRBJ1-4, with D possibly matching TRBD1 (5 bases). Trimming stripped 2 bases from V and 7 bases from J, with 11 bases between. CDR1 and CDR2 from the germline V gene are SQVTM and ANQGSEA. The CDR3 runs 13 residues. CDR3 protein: CSVEQGSGEKLFF. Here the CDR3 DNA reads TGCAGCGTTGAACAGGGTTCGGGTGAAAAACTGTTTTTT. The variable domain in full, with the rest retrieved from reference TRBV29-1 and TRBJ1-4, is SAVISQKPSRDICQRGTSLTIQCQVDSQVTMMFWYRQQPGQSLTLIATANQGSEATYESGFVIDKFPISRPNLTFSTLTVSNMSPEDSSIYLCSVEQGSGEKLFFGSGTQLSVL.

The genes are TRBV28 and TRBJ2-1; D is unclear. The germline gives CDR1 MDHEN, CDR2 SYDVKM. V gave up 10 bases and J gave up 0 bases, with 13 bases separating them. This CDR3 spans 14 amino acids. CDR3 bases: TGTGCCACGGTAATCTCGCTCTCCTACAATGAGCAGTTCTTC. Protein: CATVISLSYNEQFF.

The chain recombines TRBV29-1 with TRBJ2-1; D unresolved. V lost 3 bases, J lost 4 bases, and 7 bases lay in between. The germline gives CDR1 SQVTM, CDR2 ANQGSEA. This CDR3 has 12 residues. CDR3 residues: CSVDSGYNEQFF. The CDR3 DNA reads TGCAGCGTTGATTCAGGATACAATGAGCAGTTCTTC.

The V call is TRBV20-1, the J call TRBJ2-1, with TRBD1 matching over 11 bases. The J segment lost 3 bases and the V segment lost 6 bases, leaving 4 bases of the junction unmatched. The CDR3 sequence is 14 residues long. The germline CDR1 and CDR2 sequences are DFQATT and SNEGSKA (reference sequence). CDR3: CSARGTGGYNEQFF. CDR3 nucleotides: TGCAGTGCGAGGGGGACAGGGGGCTACAATGAGCAGTTCTTC.

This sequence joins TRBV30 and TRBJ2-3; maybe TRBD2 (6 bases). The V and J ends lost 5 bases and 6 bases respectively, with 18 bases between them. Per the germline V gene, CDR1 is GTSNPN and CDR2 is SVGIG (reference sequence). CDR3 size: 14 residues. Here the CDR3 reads CAWDGGRDGDTQYF. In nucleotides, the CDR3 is TGTGCCTGGGATGGAGGGCGGGATGGGGATACGCAGTATTTT.

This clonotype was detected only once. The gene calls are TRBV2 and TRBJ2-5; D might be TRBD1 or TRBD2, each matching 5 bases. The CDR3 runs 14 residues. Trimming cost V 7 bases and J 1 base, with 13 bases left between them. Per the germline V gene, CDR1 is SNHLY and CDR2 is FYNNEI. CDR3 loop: CASKGTMGQETQYF. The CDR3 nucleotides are TGTGCCAGCAAAGGGACCATGGGCCAAGAGACCCAGTACTTC.

The CDR3 reads CASSTEQGVGSPLHF. The CDR3 nucleotides read TGTGCCAGTAGTACCGAACAGGGAGTTGGGTCACCCCTCCACTTT. This rearrangement joins TRBV19 to TRBJ1-6; D is perhaps TRBD1 (6 bases). Trimming took off 4 bases at V and 10 bases at J, with 17 bases between the two ends. The CDR3 totals 15 residues. Germline V gene lookup returns CDR1 LNHDA and CDR2 SQIVND (reference sequence).

The CDR3 is CAISDPGGRAKNIQYF. The DNA of the CDR3 is TGTGCCATCAGTGACCCAGGGGGTAGAGCCAAAAACATTCAGTACTTC. This chain links TRBV10-3 with TRBJ2-4; 7 bases fit TRBD1. The CDR3 contains 16 residues. Unmatched junction bases numbered 5, after V lost 3 bases and J lost 0 bases. The germline gives CDR1 ENHRY, CDR2 SYGVKD.

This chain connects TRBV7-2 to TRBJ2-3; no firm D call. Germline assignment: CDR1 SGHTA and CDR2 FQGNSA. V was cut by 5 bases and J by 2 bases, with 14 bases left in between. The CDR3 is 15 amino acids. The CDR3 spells CASSPGVKATDTQYF. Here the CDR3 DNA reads TGTGCCAGCAGCCCGGGCGTAAAGGCCACAGATACGCAGTATTTT.

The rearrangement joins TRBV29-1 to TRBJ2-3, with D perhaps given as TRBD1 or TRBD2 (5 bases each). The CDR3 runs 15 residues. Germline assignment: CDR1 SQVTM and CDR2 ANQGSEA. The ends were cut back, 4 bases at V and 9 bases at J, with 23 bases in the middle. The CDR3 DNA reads TGCAGCGTTGGGTTGGGACCGGACCCGGGTGGGACGCAGTATTTT. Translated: CSVGLGPDPGGTQYF.

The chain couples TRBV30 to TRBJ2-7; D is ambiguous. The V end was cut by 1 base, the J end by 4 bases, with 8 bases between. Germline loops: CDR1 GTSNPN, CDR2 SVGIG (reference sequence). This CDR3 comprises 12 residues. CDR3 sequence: CAWSGPSYEQYF. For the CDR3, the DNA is TGTGCCTGGAGTGGGCCCTCTTACGAGCAGTACTTC.

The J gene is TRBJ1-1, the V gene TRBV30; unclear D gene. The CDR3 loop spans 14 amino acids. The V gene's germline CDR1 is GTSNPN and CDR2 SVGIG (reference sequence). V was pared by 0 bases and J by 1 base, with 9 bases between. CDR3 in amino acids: CAWSVNPPNTEAFF. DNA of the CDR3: TGTGCCTGGAGTGTGAACCCGCCGAACACTGAAGCTTTCTTT.

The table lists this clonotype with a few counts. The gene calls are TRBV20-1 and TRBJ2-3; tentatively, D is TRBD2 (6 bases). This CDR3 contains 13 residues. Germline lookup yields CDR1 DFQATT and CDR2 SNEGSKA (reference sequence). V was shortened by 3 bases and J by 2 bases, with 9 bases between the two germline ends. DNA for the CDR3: TGCAGTGCTAGCCGGGACTCCACAGATACGCAGTATTTT. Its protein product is CSASRDSTDTQYF.